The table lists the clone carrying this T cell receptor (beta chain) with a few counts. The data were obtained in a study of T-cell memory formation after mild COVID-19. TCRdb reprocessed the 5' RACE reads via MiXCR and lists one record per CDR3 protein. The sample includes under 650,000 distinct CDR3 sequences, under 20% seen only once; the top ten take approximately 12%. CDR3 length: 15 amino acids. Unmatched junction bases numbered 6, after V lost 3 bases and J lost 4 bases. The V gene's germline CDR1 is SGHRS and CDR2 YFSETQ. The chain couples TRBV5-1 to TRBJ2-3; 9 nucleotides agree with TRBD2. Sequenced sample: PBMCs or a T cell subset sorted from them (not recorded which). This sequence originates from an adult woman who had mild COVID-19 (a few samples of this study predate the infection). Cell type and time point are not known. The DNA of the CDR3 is TGCGCCAGCAGCTCGATAGCGGGAGCGTCAGATACGCAGTATTTT. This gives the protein CASSSIAGASDTQYF.